This TCR beta chain was found in a study of metastatic and nonmetastatic thyroid tumors. At the level of the study: Comparison of repertoires was carried out across blood and tumor or nodule tissue from malignant and benign thyroid patients.

Thyroid surgery was performed in patients who had received no treatment beforehand. Under the authors' procedure: What underpinned the distant-metastasis classifier for papillary thyroid cancer was the set of CDR3 differences across clinicopathological groups. TCRdb recomputed clones from the PCR reads via MiXCR. The V and J calls follow TCRdb's processing rather than the paper's. The sample holds under 95,000 clones, 9.5% to 15% seen once. This clone was counted at least ten times. From germline, CDR1 is SGHTA and CDR2 FQGNSA. The CDR3 is 16 residues long. With 3 bases removed from V and 1 base from J, the gap between germline ends came to 10 bases.

The sequence was collected from a female donor with papillary thyroid cancer or a benign thyroid nodule (not recorded which). Some clones in this sample may be carry-over from other donors' samples. The chain is built from TRBV7-2 and TRBJ1-6; D call uncertain. Input material: blood. CDR3 coding DNA: TGTGCCAGCAGCTTTAATTCGGGTTCCTATAATTCACCCCTCCACTTT. As protein: CASSFNSGSYNSPLHF.